The present TCR beta chain was sequenced within a study of blood T cell repertoires in COVID-19. Looking at the study overall: The cDNA or gDNA used as material had been derived from T cells, B-cell-depleted T cells, or PBMCs.

As handled by the study authors: Cell counts per sample came from amplifying reference gene primers. Clones were sequenced by immunoSEQ multiplex PCR, and TCRdb holds only the in-frame ones, with some missing. V and J calls and clone size are as listed in that table; D and trimming were resolved from the DNA. The table shows hundreds of thousands of clones, with about 90% occurring only once. This CDR3 contains 14 residues. Germline V CDR1 and CDR2: SNHLY, FYNNEI. The germline V and J ends were trimmed by 4 bases and 2 bases, with 9 bases remaining between them. The receptor was isolated from a man between 25 and 39 years old who had recovered from COVID-19. The chain uses TRBV2 and TRBJ2-1; D remains unclear. The source material was PBMCs or T cells enriched from blood (not recorded which). The CDR3: CASSGWQTYNEQFF. The CDR3, as DNA: TGTGCCAGCAGTGGTTGGCAGACCTACAATGAGCAGTTCTTC.